A selection of T cell receptor beta chains follows, all from one sample in a study of beta chain features in type 1 diabetes. Profiled with immunoSEQ multiplex PCR; TCRdb holds only in-frame clones, not every one. The sample carries around 150,000 clones, approximately 9% recorded once. The sequenced sample consisted of central memory CD4+ T cells from blood. These receptors were collected from a woman aged 18-30 years with type 1 diabetes. CDR3s include the opening cysteine and the closing phenylalanine or tryptophan. A D gene is named only where the DNA matches it firmly. The size field is filled for only some rows; it gives once, few, many or a size class.

size | D | J | V | CDR3 | DNA
few | NA | TRBJ2-1 | TRBV7-9 | CASSQGSRGNNEQFF | TGTGCCAGCAGCCAAGGATCGAGAGGCAACAATGAGCAGTTCTTC
NA | TRBD1 | TRBJ2-7 | TRBV15 | CATSRTPGQGYEQYF | TGTGCCACCAGCAGAACACCGGGACAGGGGTACGAGCAGTACTTC
NA | NA | TRBJ2-3 | TRBV7-8 | CASSQRGSSTDTQYF | TGTGCCAGCAGCCAGAGGGGGAGTAGCACAGATACGCAGTATTTT
NA | NA | TRBJ2-1 | TRBV7-2 | CASSPSLSYNEQFF | TGTGCCAGCAGCCCGTCTTTGAGCTACAATGAGCAGTTCTTC
many | TRBD1 | TRBJ1-3 | TRBV30 | CAWLQGTGNTIYF | TGTGCCTGGCTACAGGGGACTGGAAACACCATATATTTT
few | TRBD2 | TRBJ2-5 | TRBV4-1 | CASSQPSGSGETQYF | TGCGCCAGCAGCCAGCCTAGCGGGAGTGGGGAGACCCAGTACTTC
NA | NA | TRBJ1-5 | TRBV7-2 | CASSLWTDNQPQHF | TGTGCCAGCAGCTTATGGACAGACAATCAGCCCCAGCATTTT
NA | NA | TRBJ2-7 | TRBV28 | CATAKGPRVGYEQYF | TGTGCCACTGCCAAGGGGCCCAGAGTCGGGTACGAGCAGTACTTC
NA | NA | TRBJ2-5 | TRBV7-7 | CASSLSRTEEETQYF | TGTGCCAGCAGCTTAAGTCGGACGGAGGAAGAGACCCAGTACTTC
NA | NA | TRBJ1-1 | TRBV5-1 | CASSPPRTGRRNTEAFF | TGCGCCAGCAGCCCACCGCGTACAGGTAGACGGAACACTGAAGCTTTCTTT
few | NA | TRBJ2-3 | TRBV7-2 | CASRRASTDTQYF | TGTGCCAGCAGACGCGCCTCCACAGATACGCAGTATTTT
NA | NA | TRBJ2-1 | TRBV6-1 | CASRLVNNEQFF | TGTGCCAGCAGGCTAGTAAATAATGAGCAGTTCTTC
many | TRBD2 | TRBJ2-3 | TRBV7-2 | CASSFVIAGGDTQYF | TGTGCCAGCAGCTTCGTAATCGCGGGAGGGGATACGCAGTATTTT
NA | NA | TRBJ1-2 | TRBV28 | CASSLPGSGYTF | TGTGCCAGCAGTTTACCGGGTTCAGGCTACACCTTC
NA | NA | TRBJ1-1 | TRBV19 | CASRVTGLRNTEAFF | TGTGCCAGTAGAGTTACAGGATTACGGAACACTGAAGCTTTCTTT
few | TRBD1 | TRBJ1-6 | TRBV7-2 | CASTPGAGQRNSPLHF | TGTGCCAGCACCCCGGGGGCGGGACAGAGGAATTCACCCCTCCACTTT
few | NA | TRBJ2-3 | TRBV4-1 | CASSQPGAGSLYF | TGCGCCAGCAGCCAACCTGGCGCGGGTTCACTGTATTTT
NA | TRBD1 | TRBJ1-5 | TRBV2 | CASSGTGRHQPQHF | TGTGCCAGCAGTGGGACAGGGAGACATCAGCCCCAGCATTTT
NA | NA | TRBJ1-5 | TRBV7-2 | CASSLEAGVNQPQHF | TGTGCCAGCAGCCTAGAGGCAGGGGTAAATCAGCCCCAGCATTTT
few | TRBD2 | TRBJ2-1 | TRBV5-4 | CASTVPSGRTNEQFF | TGTGCCAGCACCGTCCCTAGCGGGAGAACCAATGAGCAGTTCTTC
NA | NA | TRBJ2-5 | TRBV6-5 | CASSYFLGNGETQYF | TGTGCCAGCAGTTATTTCCTGGGCAATGGGGAGACCCAGTACTTC
NA | TRBD2 | TRBJ2-5 | TRBV7-9 | CASSSGTSGGETQYF | TGTGCCAGCAGCTCCGGGACTAGCGGTGGGGAGACCCAGTACTTC
NA | NA | TRBJ2-3 | TRBV11-3 | CASSSTRAADTQYF | TGTGCCAGCAGCTCAACGAGGGCAGCAGATACGCAGTATTTT
NA | TRBD2 | TRBJ2-3 | TRBV10-3 | CAIKLTGLETDTQYF | TGTGCCATCAAACTAACGGGACTAGAAACAGATACGCAGTATTTT
few | TRBD2 | TRBJ2-1 | TRBV6-6 | CASSPSGGRNNEQFF | TGTGCCAGCAGCCCGTCGGGGGGGCGGAACAATGAGCAGTTCTTC
few | NA | TRBJ1-6 | TRBV4-3 | CASSQEGASPLHF | TGCGCCAGCAGCCAAGAGGGGGCCTCACCCCTCCACTTT
NA | TRBD1 | TRBJ1-5 | TRBV7-9 | CASSSTGGGPQHF | TGTGCCAGCAGTTCCACAGGGGGCGGGCCCCAGCATTTT
few | NA | TRBJ1-5 | TRBV27 | CASTRRGGYSNQPQHF | TGTGCCAGCACTCGACGGGGGGGTTATAGCAATCAGCCCCAGCATTTT
NA | TRBD2 | TRBJ2-7 | TRBV7-2 | CASRMSTSGSYEQYF | TGTGCCAGCAGGATGTCGACTAGCGGGTCCTACGAGCAGTACTTC
NA | NA | TRBJ2-7 | TRBV7-2 | CASSLVNTYEQYF | TGTGCCAGCAGCTTGGTCAACACCTACGAGCAGTACTTC
few | NA | TRBJ1-2 | TRBV5-6 | CASSLGGAYGYTF | TGTGCCAGCAGCTTGGGGGGCGCATATGGCTACACCTTC
few | NA | TRBJ1-1 | TRBV2 | CASNLEMVAFF | TGTGCCAGCAATCTGGAGATGGTGGCTTTCTTT
NA | TRBD1 | TRBJ1-2 | TRBV29-1 | CSAIPGTGVYGYTF | TGCAGCGCAATTCCCGGGACAGGGGTGTATGGCTACACCTTC
NA | NA | TRBJ1-2 | TRBV6-5 | CATSSTNYGYTF | TGTGCCACCAGTTCAACTAACTATGGCTACACCTTC
few | NA | TRBJ2-7 | TRBV2 | CASRQSGSSYEQYF | TGTGCCAGCCGTCAAAGCGGAAGCTCCTACGAGCAGTACTTC
few | NA | TRBJ1-1 | TRBV7-3 | CASRRQANTEAFF | TGTGCCAGCAGGCGACAGGCCAACACTGAAGCTTTCTTT
few | NA | TRBJ2-7 | TRBV6-1 | CASSVAGGSSYEQYF | TGTGCCAGCAGTGTTGCAGGTGGGAGCTCCTACGAGCAGTACTTC
few | TRBD1 | TRBJ2-7 | TRBV7-7 | CASSRGQGYEQYF | TGTGCCAGCAGCCGAGGACAGGGTTACGAGCAGTACTTC
few | TRBD2 | TRBJ2-3 | TRBV4-3 | CASSQERAGGGSTQYF | TGCGCCAGCAGCCAAGAGCGAGCGGGAGGCGGAAGTACGCAGTATTTT
few | TRBD1 | TRBJ2-7 | TRBV5-4 | CASSLASRQGGREQYF | TGTGCCAGCAGCTTGGCGAGTCGACAGGGGGGTCGCGAGCAGTACTTC
few | NA | TRBJ2-2 | TRBV9 | CASSVVLAPGELFF | TGTGCCAGCAGCGTAGTACTAGCACCCGGGGAGCTGTTTTTT
many | NA | TRBJ1-1 | TRBV21-1 | CASSKGGPGTEAFF | TGTGCCAGCAGCAAAGGGGGGCCGGGCACTGAAGCTTTCTTT